The 26 T cell receptor beta chains presented below share a single source sample, sequenced in a study of blood T cell repertoires in COVID-19. Assay used: immunoSEQ multiplex PCR; TCRdb lists only in-frame clones, some missing. The table shows 150,000 to 200,000 clones, with 80% to 90% occurring only once. The sample consisted of peripheral blood. Every receptor here comes from a woman aged 80 or over with COVID-19, enrolled during active disease.

The chain employs TRBV19 and TRBJ1-4; D is uncertain. Looked up from germline, CDR1 is LNHDA and CDR2 is SQIVND (reference sequence). The V gene lost 11 bases and the J gene lost 0 bases, with 10 bases spanning the gap. The CDR3 contains 13 residues. The CDR3 reads CACGFATNEKLFF. The CDR3 nucleotides are TGTGCCTGCGGCTTTGCAACTAATGAAAAACTGTTTTTT.

The DNA for the CDR3 is TGTGCCAGCAGCGTAAATGGACAGGGTGCGGCTTTCTTT. Translated, it gives CASSVNGQGAAFF. The gene calls are TRBV9 and TRBJ1-1; TRBD1 matches at 8 bases. The CDR3 covers 13 residues. V lost 1 base to trimming and J lost 11 bases; unmatched junction nucleotides: 7. The germline V gene encodes CDR1 SGDLS and CDR2 YYNGEE. Full variable domain (outside the CDR3, taken from reference TRBV9 and TRBJ1-1): DSGVTQTPKHLITATGQRVTLRCSPRSGDLSVYWYQQSLDQGLQFLIQYYNGEERAKGNILERFSAQQFPDLHSELNLSSLELGDSALYFCASSVNGQGAAFFGQGTRLTVV.

V and J are TRBV12-2 and TRBJ2-5; TRBD2 reflects the table's D call only, with no check against the DNA. TRBV12-2 is listed as a pseudogene. The CDR3 has 19 amino acids. The CDR3 protein is CASRFGTSGGAAYQETQYF. The CDR3 nucleotides read TGTGCAAGTCGCTTCGGGACTAGCGGGGGGGCAGCGTACCAAGAGACCCAGTACTTC.

This clone is a singleton in its sample. Within the sample, other DNA sequences also encode this same CDR3. CDR3 in amino acids: CASSLAQGYEQYF. The CDR3, as DNA: TGCGCCAGCAGCTTGGCACAGGGTTACGAGCAGTACTTC. The chain carries TRBV5-1 and TRBJ2-7; TRBD1 is a possible D gene (6 bases). Trimming cost V 0 bases and J 4 bases, with 8 bases left between them. CDR3 length: 13 residues. In germline, CDR1 is SGHRS, CDR2 YFSETQ.

The rearrangement uses TRBV19 and TRBJ1-5, with D possibly matching TRBD1 (5 bases). The CDR3 runs 15 residues. V lost 3 bases, J lost 10 bases, and 19 bases lay in between. Germline V CDR1 and CDR2: LNHDA, SQIVND (reference sequence). For the CDR3, the DNA is TGTGCCAGTAGTATCTGGACCGGGGGAGTCGAACCCCAGCATTTT. The encoded protein is CASSIWTGGVEPQHF.

This sequence joins TRBV5-1 and TRBJ1-4; TRBD1 is a possible D gene (5 bases). Trimming cost V 0 bases and J 2 bases, with 8 bases left between them. The CDR3 totals 15 residues. Germline V CDR1 and CDR2: SGHRS, YFSETQ. The CDR3 DNA sequence: TGCGCCAGCAGCTTGGATCGGGGGACTAATGAAAAACTGTTTTTT. It is translated as CASSLDRGTNEKLFF.

The chain joins TRBV10-3 to TRBJ2-1; 12 bases line up with TRBD2. CDR1 and CDR2 from the germline V gene are ENHRY and SYGVKD. The V segment lost 4 bases and the J segment 9 bases; nucleotides outside the gene matches: 7. The CDR3 runs to 15 residues. CDR3 DNA: TGTGCCATCAGTGTGCTAGCGGGGGGGCCAGGTGAGCAGTTCTTC. Amino acids: CAISVLAGGPGEQFF.

The chain is built from TRBV29-1 and TRBJ1-1, with 8 bases matching TRBD1. The CDR3 runs to 13 residues. Germline CDR1 is SQVTM and CDR2 is ANQGSEA. V shed 7 bases and J 4 bases; nucleotides not matched to a gene: 8. CDR3: CSAGQGEFTEAFF. Written as DNA, the CDR3 is TGCAGCGCCGGACAGGGAGAGTTCACTGAAGCTTTCTTT.

The CDR3 nucleotides read TGTGCCAGCAGTTACTCGTATCGACAGGGGGCCAGCTACACCTTC. It yields the protein CASSYSYRQGASYTF. The chain recombines TRBV6-5 with TRBJ1-2; 10 bases align to TRBD1. Losses at the gene ends were 0 bases for V and 9 bases for J; bases not matched to a gene: 7. CDR3 length: 15 amino acids. Germline V gene lookup returns CDR1 MNHEY and CDR2 SVGAGI.

The V and J genes are TRBV7-9 and TRBJ2-7; D is undetermined. Per the germline V gene, CDR1 is SEHNR and CDR2 is FQNEAQ (reference sequence). With 5 bases removed from V and 3 bases from J, the gap between germline ends came to 14 bases. This CDR3 spans 14 amino acids. Written as DNA, the CDR3 is TGTGCCAGCAGCAGAGACTCTTACCGCTACGAGCAGTACTTC. This gives the protein CASSRDSYRYEQYF.

The rearrangement uses TRBV12-3 or TRBV12-4 and TRBJ1-1; 9 nucleotides line up with TRBD1. CDR3 length: 13 amino acids. With V trimmed by 6 bases and J by 7 bases, 6 bases remained unmatched. CDR3 residues: CASRPGQGNEAFF. The CDR3, as DNA: TGTGCCAGCAGACCCGGACAGGGGAATGAAGCTTTCTTT.

The table lists this clone with a few counts. The chain has TRBV30 and TRBJ1-1, with D unresolved. The CDR3 extends over 13 amino acids. Trimming pared 4 bases from V and 4 bases from J, leaving 13 bases between. Germline values: CDR1 GTSNPN, CDR2 SVGIG (reference sequence). The CDR3 DNA sequence: TGTGCCTGGACTAAAAAGGCGGTCACTGAAGCTTTCTTT. Encoded protein: CAWTKKAVTEAFF. The entire variable domain, with the rest obtained from reference TRBV30 and TRBJ1-1, is as follows: SQTIHQWPATLVQPVGSPLSLECTVEGTSNPNLYWYRQAAGRGLQLLFYSVGIGQISSEVPQNLSASRPQDRQFILSSKKLLLSDSGFYLCAWTKKAVTEAFFGQGTRLTVV.

The rearrangement uses TRBV28 and TRBJ2-7; the match to TRBD2 covers 8 bases. The CDR3 loop spans 16 amino acids. V lost 1 base and J lost 2; bases outside the gene matches: 7. The V gene's germline CDR1 is MDHEN and CDR2 SYDVKM. The CDR3 loop is CASSLSLTSDTYEQYF. The CDR3 coding sequence is TGTGCCAGCAGTTTATCCTTGACTAGCGATACCTACGAGCAGTACTTC.

This clone showed up just a few times. V gene TRBV7-8 combines with J gene TRBJ1-2; D gene ambiguous. CDR1 SGHVS and CDR2 FQNEAQ come from the germline V gene. The CDR3 spans 13 residues. V was pared by 1 base and J by 8 bases, with 11 bases between. The DNA of the CDR3 is TGTGCCAGCAGCTTAGACACATGGCCAGGCTACACCTTC. Translating it yields CASSLDTWPGYTF.

The chain couples TRBV7-9 to TRBJ2-3, with 9 bases that match TRBD2. Germline CDR1 is SEHNR and CDR2 is FQNEAQ (reference sequence). The CDR3 extends over 16 amino acids. V shed 10 bases, J shed 0 bases, and the junction held 11 bases outside the gene matches. The CDR3 DNA reads as TGTGCCATCCCCGTTAGCGGGGGTCCGAGCACAGATACGCAGTATTTT. As protein: CAIPVSGGPSTDTQYF.

V gene TRBV4-1 combines with J gene TRBJ2-3, with 13 bases fitting TRBD2. V dropped 4 bases and J dropped 4; count of bases not matched to a gene: 2. The CDR3 length is 15 residues. Germline lookup yields CDR1 MGHRA and CDR2 YSYEKL. The CDR3 bases are TGCGCCAGCAGCCGACTAGCGGGAGGCCCAGATACGCAGTATTTT. This encodes CASSRLAGGPDTQYF.

This CDR3 reads CASSTTGLPYEQYF. The CDR3 DNA is TGTGCCAGCAGTACGACAGGGCTACCCTACGAGCAGTACTTC. The chain combines TRBV28 with TRBJ2-7; 7 bases are shared with TRBD1. The CDR3 extends over 14 amino acids. CDR1 and CDR2 (germline): MDHEN, SYDVKM. V lost 5 bases to trimming and J lost 2 bases; unmatched junction nucleotides: 6.

The rearrangement uses TRBV2 and TRBJ2-3; the D is unclear. Trimming shortened V by 5 bases and J by 1 base, and 7 bases separated the two germline ends. This CDR3 has 13 residues. Germline-derived CDR1 and CDR2 are SNHLY and FYNNEI. The CDR3 coding sequence is TGTGCCAGCAGTTCAGAAGGCACAGATACGCAGTATTTT. Translation: CASSSEGTDTQYF.

The chain links TRBV27 to TRBJ1-1, with TRBD1 as a possible D gene (6 bases). CDR1 is MNHEY and CDR2 is SMNVEV in the germline V gene (reference sequence). This CDR3 contains 13 residues. V gave up 3 bases and J gave up 3 bases, with 8 bases separating them. CDR3 sequence (DNA): TGTGCCAGCAGTTTCGGGGGGCACACTGAAGCTTTCTTT. This codes for CASSFGGHTEAFF.

This rearrangement joins TRBV2 to TRBJ2-3; TRBD2 aligns across 10 bases. The germline V gene has CDR1 SNHLY and CDR2 FYNNEI. Trimming removed 5 bases from V and 3 bases from J; junction bases left unmatched: 5. The length of the CDR3 is 15 residues. The CDR3 is CASSLKRGGTDTQYF. The CDR3 coding sequence is TGTGCCAGCAGTCTGAAGCGGGGGGGGACAGATACGCAGTATTTT.

Here the CDR3 DNA reads TGTGCCAGCAGTGAACGGGGACTCCTAAACTATGGCTACACCTTC. Its translation: CASSERGLLNYGYTF. The chain links TRBV2 to TRBJ1-2; D possibly corresponds to TRBD1 (5 bases). V shed 2 bases and J shed 2 bases, with 12 bases lying between them. This CDR3 spans 15 amino acids. The germline V gene encodes CDR1 SNHLY and CDR2 FYNNEI.

The chain couples TRBV14 to TRBJ2-7; 9 bases are shared with TRBD1. V lost 4 bases to trimming and J lost 3 bases; unmatched junction nucleotides: 7. The CDR3 length is 15 residues. Germline V gene data show CDR1 as SGHDN and CDR2 as FVKESK. The CDR3 loop reads CASSRPGTGFYEQYF. The DNA of the CDR3 is TGTGCCAGCAGCCGCCCCGGGACAGGGTTCTACGAGCAGTACTTC.

A word on this clone: Germline and junction disagree at one end, which may indicate a read error. This chain uses TRBV6-1 with TRBJ1-2; D is unresolved. The CDR3 sequence is 13 residues long. Germline V gene sequence: CDR1 MNHNS, CDR2 SASEGT. CDR3 amino acids: CASSEVLNYGYTF. The CDR3 coding sequence is TGTGCCAGCAGCGAAGTCCTTAACTATGGCTACACCTTC.

This chain links TRBV11-3 with TRBJ1-1, with 7 bases matching TRBD1. V was clipped by 3 bases and J by 3 bases; unmatched bases: 1. CDR1 and CDR2 (germline): SGHNT, YENEEA. The CDR3 loop spans 13 amino acids. As DNA, the CDR3 is TGTGCCAGCAGCTTGGGACAGTACACTGAAGCTTTCTTT. It specifies CASSLGQYTEAFF.

The chain recombines TRBV6-4 with TRBJ2-7; 8 bases agree with TRBD1. Losses at the gene ends were 6 bases for V and 3 bases for J; bases not matched to a gene: 7. Germline assignment: CDR1 MRHNA and CDR2 SNTAGT. The CDR3 is 14 amino acids. CDR3 loop: CASRGFGQGYEQYF. The CDR3 coding sequence is TGTGCCAGCAGGGGATTTGGACAGGGCTACGAGCAGTACTTC.

J is TRBJ1-1 and V is TRBV11-2; D is possibly TRBD1 (5 bases). The length of the CDR3 is 15 residues. The germline V gene has CDR1 SGHAT and CDR2 FQNNGV. V was shortened by 0 bases and J by 4 bases, with 12 bases between the two germline ends. DNA of the CDR3: TGTGCCAGCAGCTTAGATTTGGGGGGTGGCACTGAAGCTTTCTTT. Its translation: CASSLDLGGGTEAFF.